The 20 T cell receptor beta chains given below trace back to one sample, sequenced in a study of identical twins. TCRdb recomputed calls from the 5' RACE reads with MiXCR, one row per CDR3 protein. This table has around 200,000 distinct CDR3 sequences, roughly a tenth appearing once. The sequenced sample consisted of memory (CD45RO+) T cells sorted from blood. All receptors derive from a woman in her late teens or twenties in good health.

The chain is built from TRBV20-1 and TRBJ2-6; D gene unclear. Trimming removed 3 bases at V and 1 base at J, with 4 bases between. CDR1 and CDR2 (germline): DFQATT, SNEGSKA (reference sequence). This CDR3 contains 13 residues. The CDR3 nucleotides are TGCAGTGCTAGCCCGTCTGGGGCCAACGTCCTGACTTTC. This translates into CSASPSGANVLTF.

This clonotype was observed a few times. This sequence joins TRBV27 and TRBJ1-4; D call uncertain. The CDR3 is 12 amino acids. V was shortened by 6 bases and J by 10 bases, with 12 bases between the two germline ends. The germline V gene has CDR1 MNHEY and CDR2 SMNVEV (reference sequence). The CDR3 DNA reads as TGTGCCAGCAGCGCACTCCGGGGAAAACTGTTTTTT. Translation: CASSALRGKLFF. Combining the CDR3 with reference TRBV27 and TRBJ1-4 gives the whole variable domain EAQVTQNPRYLITVTGKKLTVTCSQNMNHEYMSWYRQDPGLGLRQIYYSMNVEVTDKGDVPEGYKVSRKEKRNFPLILESPSPNQTSLYFCASSALRGKLFFGSGTQLSVL.

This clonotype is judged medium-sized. The CDR3 DNA reads as TGTGCCAGCAGCCAAGATCGCAGCCCTACCGTAACCCAGTACTTC. Its protein is CASSQDRSPTVTQYF. This rearrangement joins TRBV4-2 to TRBJ2-5; D unclear. Trimming took 0 bases from V and 8 from J, leaving 16 bases between them. Germline lookup yields CDR1 LGHNA and CDR2 YNFKEQ. CDR3 size: 15 residues.

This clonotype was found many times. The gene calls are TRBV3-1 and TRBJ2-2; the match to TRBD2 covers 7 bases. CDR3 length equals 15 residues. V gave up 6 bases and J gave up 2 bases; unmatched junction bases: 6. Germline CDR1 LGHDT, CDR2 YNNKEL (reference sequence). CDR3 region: CASRAGLINTGELFF. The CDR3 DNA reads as TGTGCCAGCAGAGCGGGACTCATAAACACCGGGGAGCTGTTTTTT.

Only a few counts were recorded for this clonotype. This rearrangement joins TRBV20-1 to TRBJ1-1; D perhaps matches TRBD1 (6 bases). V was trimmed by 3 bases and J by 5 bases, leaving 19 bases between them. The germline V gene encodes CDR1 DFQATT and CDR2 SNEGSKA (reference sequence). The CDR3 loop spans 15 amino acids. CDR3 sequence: CSARHVRDTGTEAFF. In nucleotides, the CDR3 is TGCAGTGCTAGGCATGTTAGGGACACCGGAACTGAAGCTTTCTTT.

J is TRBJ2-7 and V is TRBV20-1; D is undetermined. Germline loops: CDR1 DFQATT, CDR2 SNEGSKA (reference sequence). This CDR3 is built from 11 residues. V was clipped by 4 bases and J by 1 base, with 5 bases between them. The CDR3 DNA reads TGCAGTGCTACTAAGTCCTACGAGCAGTACTTC. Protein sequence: CSATKSYEQYF.

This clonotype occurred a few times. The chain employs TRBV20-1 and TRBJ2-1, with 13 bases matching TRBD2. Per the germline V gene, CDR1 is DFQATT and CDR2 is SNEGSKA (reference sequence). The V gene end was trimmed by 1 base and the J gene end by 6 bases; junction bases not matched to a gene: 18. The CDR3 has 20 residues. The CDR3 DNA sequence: TGCAGTGCTAGAGGGCCGACCGGGACTAGCGGGGTAGGGGCCCGCAATGAGCAGTTCTTC. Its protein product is CSARGPTGTSGVGARNEQFF.

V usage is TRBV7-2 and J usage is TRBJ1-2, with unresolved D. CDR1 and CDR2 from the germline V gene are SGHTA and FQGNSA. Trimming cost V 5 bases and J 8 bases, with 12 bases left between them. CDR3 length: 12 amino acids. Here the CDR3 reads CASSLDSTGYTF. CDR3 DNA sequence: TGTGCCAGCAGCCTCGACTCGACGGGCTACACCTTC. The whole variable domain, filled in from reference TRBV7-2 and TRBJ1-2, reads GAGVSQSPSNKVTEKGKDVELRCDPISGHTALYWYRQSLGQGLEFLIYFQGNSAPDKSGLPSDRFSAERTGGSVSTLTIQRTQQEDSAVYLCASSLDSTGYTFGSGTRLTVV.

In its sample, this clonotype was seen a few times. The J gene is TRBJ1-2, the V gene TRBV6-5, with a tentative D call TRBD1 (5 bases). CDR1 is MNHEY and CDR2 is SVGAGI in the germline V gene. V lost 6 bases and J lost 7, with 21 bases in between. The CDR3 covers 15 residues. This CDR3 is CASSYSYGRAGGYTF. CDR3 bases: TGTGCCAGCAGCTATTCCTACGGCAGGGCAGGTGGCTACACCTTC.

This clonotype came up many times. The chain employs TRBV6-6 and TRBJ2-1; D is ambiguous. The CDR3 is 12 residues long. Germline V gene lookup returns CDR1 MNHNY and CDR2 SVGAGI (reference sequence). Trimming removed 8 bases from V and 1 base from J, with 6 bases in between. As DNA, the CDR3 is TGTGCCAGCTCCCTATCCTACAATGAGCAGTTCTTC. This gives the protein CASSLSYNEQFF.

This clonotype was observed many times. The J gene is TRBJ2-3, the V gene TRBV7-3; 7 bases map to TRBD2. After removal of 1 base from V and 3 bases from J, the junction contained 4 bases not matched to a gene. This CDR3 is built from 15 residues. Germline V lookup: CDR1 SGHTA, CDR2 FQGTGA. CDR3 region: CASSLSSGGTDTQYF. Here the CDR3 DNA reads TGTGCCAGCAGCTTAAGTTCCGGGGGGACAGATACGCAGTATTTT.

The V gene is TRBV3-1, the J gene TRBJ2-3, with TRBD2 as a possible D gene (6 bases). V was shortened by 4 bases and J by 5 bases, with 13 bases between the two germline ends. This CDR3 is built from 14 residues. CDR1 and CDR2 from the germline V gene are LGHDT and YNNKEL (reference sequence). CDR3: CASSPRRAIDTQYF. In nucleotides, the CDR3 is TGTGCCAGCAGCCCACGGAGGGCGATAGATACGCAGTATTTT.

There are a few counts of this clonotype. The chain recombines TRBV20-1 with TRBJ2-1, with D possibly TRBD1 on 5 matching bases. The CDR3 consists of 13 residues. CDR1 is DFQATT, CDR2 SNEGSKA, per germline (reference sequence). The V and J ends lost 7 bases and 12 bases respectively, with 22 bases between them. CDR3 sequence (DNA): TGCAGTGTTCCTACCACCGATAAAAGGGGGCAGTTCTTC. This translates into CSVPTTDKRGQFF.

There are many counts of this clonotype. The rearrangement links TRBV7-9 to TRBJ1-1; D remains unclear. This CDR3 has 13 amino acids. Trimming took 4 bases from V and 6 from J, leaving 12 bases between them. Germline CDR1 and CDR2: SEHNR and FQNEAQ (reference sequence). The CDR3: CASSWEAGSEAFF. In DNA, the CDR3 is TGTGCCAGCAGCTGGGAGGCTGGCTCTGAAGCTTTCTTT.

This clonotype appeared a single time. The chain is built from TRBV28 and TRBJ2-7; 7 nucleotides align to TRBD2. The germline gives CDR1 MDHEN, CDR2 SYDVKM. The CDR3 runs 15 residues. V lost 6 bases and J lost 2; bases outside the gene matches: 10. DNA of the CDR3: TGTGCCAGCAGGGGCGAGGCCGCGGGGGCCTACGAGCAGTACTTC. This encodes CASRGEAAGAYEQYF.

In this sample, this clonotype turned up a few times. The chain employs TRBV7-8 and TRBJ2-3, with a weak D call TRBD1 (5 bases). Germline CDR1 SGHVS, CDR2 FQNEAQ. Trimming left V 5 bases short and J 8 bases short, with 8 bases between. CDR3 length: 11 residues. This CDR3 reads CASSPDSTQYF. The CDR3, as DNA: TGTGCCAGCAGCCCAGACAGTACGCAGTATTTT. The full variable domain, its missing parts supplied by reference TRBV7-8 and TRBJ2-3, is GAGVSQSPRYKVAKRGQDVALRCDPISGHVSLFWYQQALGQGPEFLTYFQNEAQLDKSGLPSDRFFAERPEGSVSTLKIQRTQQEDSAVYLCASSPDSTQYFGPGTRLTVL.

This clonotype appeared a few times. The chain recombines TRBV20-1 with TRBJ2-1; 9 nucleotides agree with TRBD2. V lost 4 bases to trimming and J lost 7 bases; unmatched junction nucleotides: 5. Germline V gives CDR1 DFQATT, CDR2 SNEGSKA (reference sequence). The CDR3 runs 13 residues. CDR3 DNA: TGCAGTGCTACCAGCGGGAGGATTAATGAGCAGTTCTTC. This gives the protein CSATSGRINEQFF.

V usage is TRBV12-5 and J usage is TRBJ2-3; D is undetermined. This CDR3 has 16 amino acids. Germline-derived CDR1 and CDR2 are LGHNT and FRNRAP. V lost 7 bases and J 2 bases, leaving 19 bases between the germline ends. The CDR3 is CASAPPSTSYTDTQYF. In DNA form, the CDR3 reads TGTGCTAGTGCCCCCCCGTCTACCTCATACACAGATACGCAGTATTTT.

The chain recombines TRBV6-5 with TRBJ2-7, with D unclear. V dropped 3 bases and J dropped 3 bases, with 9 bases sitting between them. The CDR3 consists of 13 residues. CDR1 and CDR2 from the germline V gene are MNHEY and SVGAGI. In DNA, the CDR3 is TGTGCCAGCAGTTATCCCCCTTACTACGAGCAGTACTTC. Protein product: CASSYPPYYEQYF.

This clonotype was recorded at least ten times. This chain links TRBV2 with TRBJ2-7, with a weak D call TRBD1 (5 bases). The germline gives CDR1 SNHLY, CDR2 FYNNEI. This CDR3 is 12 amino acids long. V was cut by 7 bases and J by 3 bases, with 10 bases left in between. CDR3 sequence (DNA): TGTGCCAGCAACCCCCAGGGCTACGAGCAGTACTTC. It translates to CASNPQGYEQYF. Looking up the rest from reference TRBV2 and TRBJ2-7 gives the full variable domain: EPEVTQTPSHQVTQMGQEVILRCVPISNHLYFYWYRQILGQKVEFLVSFYNNEISEKSEIFDDQFSVERPDGSNFTLKIRSTKLEDSAMYFCASNPQGYEQYFGPGTRLTVT.